This T cell receptor beta chain stems from a study of cytomegalovirus exposure and HLA in healthy donors. Study findings and constraints: Per published reports, the classifier diagnosed cytomegalovirus status with high specificity and sensitivity. V segments that were indistinguishable, TRBV6-2 and TRBV6-3 among them, were omitted from analysis. Rates of TCR association differed by HLA locus in a later analysis, with DRB1 highest and HLA-C lowest.

With respect to this clone: As yet, its antigen is unknown.

The CDR3 covers 13 residues. The germline V gene has CDR1 SNHLY and CDR2 FYNNEI. Trimming pared 5 bases from V and 11 bases from J, leaving 18 bases between. The PCR made use of 60 Vbeta and 13 Jbeta primers. The table came from immunoSEQ multiplex PCR; TCRdb's copy has only in-frame clones and leaves some out. The repertoire holds roughly 220,000 clones, with 75% to 90% as singletons. The sequence was obtained from a woman in her forties in good health and CMV-seronegative. The chain is built from TRBV2 and TRBJ1-1; D gene unclear. Sequenced input: PBMCs. DNA of the CDR3: TGTGCCAGCAGTCCTGGAGGACCGTCCAGGGCTTTCTTT. This translates into CASSPGGPSRAFF.